The 9 T cell receptor beta chains below were found in one sample sequenced in a study of blood T cell repertoires in COVID-19. Clones were sequenced by immunoSEQ multiplex PCR, and TCRdb holds only the in-frame ones, with some missing. The sample carries approximately 100,000 clones, 90% recorded once. The sample taken for sequencing was peripheral blood. The receptors originated from a human donor in a cohort sampled during active COVID-19.

The chain recombines TRBV28 with TRBJ1-1, with 9 bases lining up with TRBD1. CDR1 is MDHEN, CDR2 SYDVKM, per germline. CDR3 length: 14 residues. V lost 5 bases, J lost 5 bases, and 6 bases stayed unmatched. The CDR3 region has the DNA TGTGCCAGCAGTCGTACAGGGGGCTGGACTGAAGCTTTCTTT. This encodes CASSRTGGWTEAFF.

J is TRBJ2-7 and V is TRBV6-2 or TRBV6-3; 13 positions agree with TRBD2. CDR1 MNHEY and CDR2 SVGEGT come from the germline V gene. V trimming: 6 bases; J trimming: 0 bases; junction bases outside the gene matches: 8. CDR3 length equals 17 residues. The CDR3 bases are TGTGCCAGCAGCTCCGGGACTAGCGGGACCCTCTCCTACGAGCAGTACTTC. This translates into CASSSGTSGTLSYEQYF.

This clone was detected once. This chain uses TRBV6-2 or TRBV6-3 with TRBJ1-2; perhaps TRBD1 as D (5 bases). The CDR3 is made up of 17 amino acids. The germline V gene encodes CDR1 MNHEY and CDR2 SVGEGT. Trimming cost V 6 bases and J 1 base, with 21 bases left between them. CDR3 region: CASSPIRPNRYNYGYTF. The CDR3 DNA reads as TGTGCCAGCAGCCCCATCCGACCCAACAGGTATAACTATGGCTACACCTTC.

The chain carries TRBV18 and TRBJ2-3; tentatively, D is TRBD1 (5 bases). V lost 6 bases and J 3 bases, leaving 7 bases between the germline ends. The germline CDR1 and CDR2 sequences are KGHSH and LQKENI. The CDR3 runs 12 residues. As DNA, the CDR3 is TGTGCCAGCTCGGGGCGAACAGATACGCAGTATTTT. It yields the protein CASSGRTDTQYF.

The V gene is TRBV5-1, the J gene TRBJ1-2; D is unclear. The germline V gene has CDR1 SGHRS and CDR2 YFSETQ. The CDR3 spans 13 residues. Trimming took 4 bases from V and 2 from J, leaving 9 bases between them. The CDR3 DNA follows: TGCGCCAGCAGCGCTGCGGGAAACTATGGCTACACCTTC. Translation: CASSAAGNYGYTF. Together with reference TRBV5-1 and TRBJ1-2, the CDR3 gives the full variable domain: KAGVTQTPRYLIKTRGQQVTLSCSPISGHRSVSWYQQTPGQGLQFLFEYFSETQRNKGNFPGRFSGRQFSNSRSEMNVSTLELGDSALYLCASSAAGNYGYTFGSGTRLTVV.

V and J are TRBV7-9 and TRBJ2-7; no definite D call. From germline, CDR1 is SEHNR and CDR2 FQNEAQ (reference sequence). Deletions cut 4 bases from V and 1 base from J, with 5 bases between. The CDR3 runs to 12 residues. CDR3 region: CASSSASYEQYF. CDR3 nucleotides: TGTGCCAGCAGCTCCGCGTCCTACGAGCAGTACTTC.

The chain recombines TRBV28 with TRBJ2-2; TRBD2 is a possible D gene (6 bases). Germline-derived CDR1 and CDR2 are MDHEN and SYDVKM. V was trimmed by 5 bases and J by 6 bases, leaving 19 bases between them. The CDR3 has 16 amino acids. The CDR3 loop is CASSPTSMVRAGELFF. For the CDR3, the DNA is TGTGCCAGCAGTCCGACTAGTATGGTTAGGGCCGGGGAGCTGTTTTTT.

This rearrangement joins TRBV5-6 to TRBJ2-6; 9 nucleotides agree with TRBD1. This CDR3 has 17 residues. V trimming: 4 bases; J trimming: 1 base; junction bases outside the gene matches: 6. Per the germline V gene, CDR1 is SGHDT and CDR2 is YYEEEE. The CDR3 nucleotides are TGTGCCAGCAGCCCTCCCGGGACAGGGTCTGGGGCCAACGTCCTGACTTTC. Translating it yields CASSPPGTGSGANVLTF. Combining the CDR3 with reference TRBV5-6 and TRBJ2-6 gives the whole variable domain DAGVTQSPTHLIKTRGQQVTLRCSPKSGHDTVSWYQQALGQGPQFIFQYYEEEERQRGNFPDRFSGHQFPNYSSELNVNALLLGDSALYLCASSPPGTGSGANVLTFGAGSRLTVL.

The chain combines TRBV28 with TRBJ2-1; TRBD2 agrees at 12 bases. CDR3 size: 17 residues. CDR1 MDHEN and CDR2 SYDVKM come from the germline V gene. The junction had 12 bases not matched to a gene; V was cut back by 5 bases and J by 7 bases. As DNA, the CDR3 is TGTGCCAGCAGTGCCCCCCTACTAGCGGGAGGCCAGAATGAGCAGTTCTTC. Translated: CASSAPLLAGGQNEQFF.